These T cell receptor beta chains were read from a single sample in a study of blood T cell repertoires in COVID-19. Assay: immunoSEQ multiplex PCR; the TCRdb copy retains only in-frame clones and omits some. The sample has about 110,000 clones, roughly 85% seen once. Input material: peripheral blood. The receptors shown here come from a woman older than 75 with active or convalescent COVID-19. CDR3s include the opening cysteine and the closing phenylalanine or tryptophan. D genes are given only for firm matches. Some rows mark clone size as missing; the rest say once, few, many or name a class of expanded clone.

d_gene: NA; j_gene: TRBJ1-2; len: 13; v_gene: TRBV19; abundance: NA; CDR3nt: TGTGCCAGTAGTACTAACAGGGTAGGCGGCTACACCTTC; CDR3aa: CASSTNRVGGYTF
d_gene: NA; j_gene: TRBJ2-7; len: 13; v_gene: TRBV2; abundance: NA; CDR3nt: TGTGCCAGCAATGACGGTATGGCCTACGAGCAGTACTTC; CDR3aa: CASNDGMAYEQYF
d_gene: TRBD1; j_gene: TRBJ2-7; len: 14; v_gene: TRBV3-1/TRBV3-2; abundance: NA; CDR3nt: TGTGCCAGCAGCCCACCGGGACAGGGCTACGAGCAGTACTTC; CDR3aa: CASSPPGQGYEQYF
d_gene: NA; j_gene: TRBJ2-1; len: 17; v_gene: TRBV7-9; abundance: NA; CDR3nt: TGTGCCAGCAGCCCACGACTAGGTCTTAGCTCCTACAATGAGCAGTTCTTC; CDR3aa: CASSPRLGLSSYNEQFF
d_gene: NA; j_gene: TRBJ2-5; len: 13; v_gene: TRBV18; abundance: NA; CDR3nt: TGTGCCAGCTCACCGGGAGGAGGGGAGACCCAGTACTTC; CDR3aa: CASSPGGGETQYF
d_gene: NA; j_gene: TRBJ1-2; len: 14; v_gene: TRBV28; abundance: NA; CDR3nt: TGTGCCAGCAGTCCCGGACAGAGGAACTATGGCTACACCTTC; CDR3aa: CASSPGQRNYGYTF
d_gene: TRBD2; j_gene: TRBJ2-7; len: 14; v_gene: TRBV28; abundance: NA; CDR3nt: TGTGCCAGCAGTTGGGCGGGAGGGCCGAGAGAGCAGTACTTC; CDR3aa: CASSWAGGPREQYF
d_gene: NA; j_gene: TRBJ1-1; len: 14; v_gene: TRBV2; abundance: once; CDR3nt: TGTGCCAGCAATGGTTGGGAGATGAACACTGAAGCTTTCTTT; CDR3aa: CASNGWEMNTEAFF
d_gene: TRBD1; j_gene: TRBJ2-3; len: 16; v_gene: TRBV5-5; abundance: once; CDR3nt: TGTGCCAGCAGCTTGGGTTTGGGACAGGGGGAAGATACGCAGTATTTT; CDR3aa: CASSLGLGQGEDTQYF
d_gene: NA; j_gene: TRBJ1-2; len: 13; v_gene: TRBV27; abundance: NA; CDR3nt: TGTGCCAGCAGTTTACGGGGAGCTTATGGCTACACCTTC; CDR3aa: CASSLRGAYGYTF
d_gene: NA; j_gene: TRBJ1-5; len: 14; v_gene: TRBV3-1/TRBV3-2; abundance: NA; CDR3nt: TGTGCCAGCAGCCAATCAGGGTTTGATCAGCCCCAGCATTTT; CDR3aa: CASSQSGFDQPQHF
d_gene: NA; j_gene: TRBJ2-3; len: 16; v_gene: TRBV9; abundance: NA; CDR3nt: TGTGCCAGCAGCGTAGTAGCGGCCTCTAGCACAGATACGCAGTATTTT; CDR3aa: CASSVVAASSTDTQYF
d_gene: TRBD2; j_gene: TRBJ2-5; len: 17; v_gene: TRBV11-2; abundance: few; CDR3nt: TGTGCCAGCAGCTTAAGGCCTAGCGGGAGGGCATGGGAGACCCAGTACTTC; CDR3aa: CASSLRPSGRAWETQYF
d_gene: TRBD2; j_gene: TRBJ2-1; len: 16; v_gene: TRBV10-3; abundance: NA; CDR3nt: TGTGCCATCAGTGGGACTAGCGGTTTCTCCTACAATGAGCAGTTCTTC; CDR3aa: CAISGTSGFSYNEQFF
d_gene: NA; j_gene: TRBJ1-1; len: 13; v_gene: TRBV2; abundance: NA; CDR3nt: TGTGCCAGCAGACCCTTTGGGGCGCGGTGGGCTTTCTTT; CDR3aa: CASRPFGARWAFF
d_gene: NA; j_gene: TRBJ2-2; len: 13; v_gene: TRBV6-6; abundance: NA; CDR3nt: TGTGCCAGCAGTTACCCGCAGTCCGGGGAGCTGTTTTTT; CDR3aa: CASSYPQSGELFF
d_gene: NA; j_gene: TRBJ2-1; len: 10; v_gene: TRBV20-1; abundance: NA; CDR3nt: TGCAGTGCTGTCCGCAATGAGCAGTTCTTC; CDR3aa: CSAVRNEQFF
d_gene: NA; j_gene: TRBJ2-7; len: 13; v_gene: TRBV5-6; abundance: many; CDR3nt: TGTGCCAGCAGCCATCTAGAGTCCTACGAGCAGTACTTC; CDR3aa: CASSHLESYEQYF
d_gene: TRBD2; j_gene: TRBJ2-1; len: 17; v_gene: TRBV19; abundance: NA; CDR3nt: TGTGCCAGTAGTCCAGGGGCTAGCGGGGCCATCTACAATGAGCAGTTCTTC; CDR3aa: CASSPGASGAIYNEQFF
d_gene: NA; j_gene: TRBJ1-1; len: 14; v_gene: TRBV5-6; abundance: NA; CDR3nt: TGTGCCAGCAGCTTGGACGGGAGGAACACTGAAGCTTTCTTT; CDR3aa: CASSLDGRNTEAFF
d_gene: TRBD2; j_gene: TRBJ2-1; len: 16; v_gene: TRBV4-2; abundance: NA; CDR3nt: TGTGCCAGCAGCCAACGGGCGGGAGGGTCGTACAATGAGCAGTTCTTC; CDR3aa: CASSQRAGGSYNEQFF
d_gene: NA; j_gene: TRBJ1-5; len: 13; v_gene: TRBV3-1/TRBV3-2; abundance: NA; CDR3nt: TGTGCCAGCAGCCAAGTCGAGGGTCGGCCCCAGCATTTT; CDR3aa: CASSQVEGRPQHF
d_gene: TRBD1; j_gene: TRBJ2-7; len: 13; v_gene: TRBV3-1/TRBV3-2; abundance: few; CDR3nt: TGTGCCAGCAGCCCGGGGACAGTCTACGAGCAGTACTTC; CDR3aa: CASSPGTVYEQYF
d_gene: TRBD2; j_gene: TRBJ2-5; len: 16; v_gene: TRBV27; abundance: NA; CDR3nt: TGTGCCAGCTGGGGGTATAGCGGGAGGGGGGGCGAGACCCAGTACTTC; CDR3aa: CASWGYSGRGGETQYF
d_gene: TRBD2; j_gene: TRBJ2-7; len: 15; v_gene: TRBV11-2; abundance: few; CDR3nt: TGTGCCAGTACCCGGGGGGTCCTTAGCTCCTACGAGCAGTACTTC; CDR3aa: CASTRGVLSSYEQYF
d_gene: TRBD1; j_gene: TRBJ1-2; len: 15; v_gene: TRBV4-3; abundance: NA; CDR3nt: TGCGCCAGCAGCCGACAGGGGAAAAAGGGCTATGGCTACACCTTC; CDR3aa: CASSRQGKKGYGYTF
d_gene: NA; j_gene: TRBJ1-6; len: 15; v_gene: TRBV15; abundance: NA; CDR3nt: TGTGCCACCAGCAGAGATCAGGGAAGAAATTCACCCCTCCACTTT; CDR3aa: CATSRDQGRNSPLHF
d_gene: NA; j_gene: TRBJ2-7; len: 13; v_gene: TRBV18; abundance: NA; CDR3nt: TGTGCCAGCTCACCGACAGCCGCCTACGAGCAGTACTTC; CDR3aa: CASSPTAAYEQYF
d_gene: NA; j_gene: TRBJ1-1; len: 15; v_gene: TRBV28; abundance: NA; CDR3nt: TGTGCCAGCAGACACAGGGAAATCATGAACACTGAAGCTTTCTTT; CDR3aa: CASRHREIMNTEAFF
d_gene: TRBD1; j_gene: TRBJ1-6; len: 13; v_gene: TRBV2; abundance: NA; CDR3nt: TGTGCCAGCAGACAGACAGGGGACTCACCCCTCCACTTT; CDR3aa: CASRQTGDSPLHF
d_gene: NA; j_gene: TRBJ2-1; len: 15; v_gene: TRBV11-3; abundance: NA; CDR3nt: TGTGCCAGCAGCTTAGGGTCTAGTGGTTACAATGAGCAGTTCTTC; CDR3aa: CASSLGSSGYNEQFF
d_gene: TRBD1; j_gene: TRBJ2-7; len: 15; v_gene: TRBV19; abundance: NA; CDR3nt: TGTGCCAGTAGTGCCCCGGACAGGGTCCTCCACGAGCAGTACTTC; CDR3aa: CASSAPDRVLHEQYF
d_gene: NA; j_gene: TRBJ1-2; len: 14; v_gene: TRBV19; abundance: once; CDR3nt: TGTGCCAGTAGTAACAACAGGCCCTTAAATGGCTACACCTTC; CDR3aa: CASSNNRPLNGYTF
d_gene: TRBD1; j_gene: TRBJ1-2; len: 17; v_gene: TRBV25-1; abundance: NA; CDR3nt: TGTGCCAGCAGTGAATCCCCCCGGGACAGGGGAGACTATGGCTACACCTTC; CDR3aa: CASSESPRDRGDYGYTF
d_gene: TRBD1; j_gene: TRBJ2-7; len: 14; v_gene: TRBV11-1; abundance: NA; CDR3nt: TGTGCCAGCAGCACCCGAGGACAGGGGGCGTTGCAGTACTTC; CDR3aa: CASSTRGQGALQYF
d_gene: NA; j_gene: TRBJ2-3; len: 14; v_gene: TRBV5-4; abundance: NA; CDR3nt: TGTGCCAGCAGCGAGAAGACTAGCACAGATACGCAGTATTTT; CDR3aa: CASSEKTSTDTQYF
d_gene: NA; j_gene: TRBJ1-1; len: 13; v_gene: TRBV18; abundance: NA; CDR3nt: TGTGCCAGCTCCCCCACTAGGGACACTGAAGCTTTCTTT; CDR3aa: CASSPTRDTEAFF
d_gene: TRBD2; j_gene: TRBJ2-1; len: 20; v_gene: TRBV24-1; abundance: many; CDR3nt: TGTGCCAACAGTGATTTGAGCACTAGCGGGAGGGGGAGCTCCTACAATGAGCAGTTCTTC; CDR3aa: CANSDLSTSGRGSSYNEQFF
d_gene: NA; j_gene: TRBJ2-5; len: 12; v_gene: TRBV29-1; abundance: NA; CDR3nt: TGCAGCGTCCAGGGTATCCAGGAGACCCAGTACTTC; CDR3aa: CSVQGIQETQYF
d_gene: TRBD2; j_gene: TRBJ2-2; len: 16; v_gene: TRBV2; abundance: NA; CDR3nt: TGTGCCAGCAGTTCCTCTAGCGGGCCGAACACCGGGGAGCTGTTTTTT; CDR3aa: CASSSSSGPNTGELFF
d_gene: NA; j_gene: TRBJ1-6; len: 14; v_gene: TRBV9; abundance: NA; CDR3nt: TGTGCCAGCAGCGTAGCAGGGTTCAATTCACCCCTCCACTTT; CDR3aa: CASSVAGFNSPLHF
d_gene: TRBD2; j_gene: TRBJ2-2; len: 15; v_gene: TRBV7-9; abundance: NA; CDR3nt: TGTGCCAGCAGCCCCTGGCTAGCGGGAGGCGGGGAGCTGTTTTTT; CDR3aa: CASSPWLAGGGELFF
d_gene: TRBD2; j_gene: TRBJ2-1; len: 16; v_gene: TRBV4-1; abundance: NA; CDR3nt: TGCGCCAGCAGCCAAGTGGGACTAGCGCAGTACAATGAGCAGTTCTTC; CDR3aa: CASSQVGLAQYNEQFF
d_gene: NA; j_gene: TRBJ1-5; len: 14; v_gene: TRBV21-1; abundance: few; CDR3nt: TGTGCCAGCAACCGCCAGTATAGCAATCAGCCCCAGCATTTT; CDR3aa: CASNRQYSNQPQHF
d_gene: TRBD2; j_gene: TRBJ2-1; len: 16; v_gene: TRBV6-1; abundance: NA; CDR3nt: TGTGCCAGCAGCGAACGACTAGCGGGGGCCGGGAGTGAGCAGTTCTTC; CDR3aa: CASSERLAGAGSEQFF
d_gene: TRBD1; j_gene: TRBJ2-1; len: 16; v_gene: TRBV5-4; abundance: NA; CDR3nt: TGTGCCAGCAGGGGCCCAGGACAGGGGGCTCTCACTGAGCAGTTCTTC; CDR3aa: CASRGPGQGALTEQFF
d_gene: TRBD2; j_gene: TRBJ2-7; len: 17; v_gene: TRBV30; abundance: NA; CDR3nt: TGTGCCTGGAGTGTAGGCCTAGATAGAGCGGGACTATACGAGCAGTACTTC; CDR3aa: CAWSVGLDRAGLYEQYF
d_gene: NA; j_gene: TRBJ1-5; len: 13; v_gene: TRBV12-3/TRBV12-4; abundance: NA; CDR3nt: TGTGCCAGCAGAAAATACAGGGACCAGCCCCAGCATTTT; CDR3aa: CASRKYRDQPQHF
d_gene: NA; j_gene: TRBJ1-1; len: 14; v_gene: TRBV5-1; abundance: NA; CDR3nt: TGCGCCAGCAGACCTACAGGGTCGTGGACTGAAGCTTTCTTT; CDR3aa: CASRPTGSWTEAFF
d_gene: NA; j_gene: TRBJ2-1; len: 11; v_gene: TRBV20-1; abundance: few; CDR3nt: TGCAGTGCCTTTAATTACAATGAGCAGTTCTTC; CDR3aa: CSAFNYNEQFF
d_gene: TRBD1; j_gene: TRBJ1-5; len: 15; v_gene: TRBV6-5; abundance: NA; CDR3nt: TGTGCCAGCAGTCTGGACAGGGGTGGGGGTCAGCCCCAGCATTTT; CDR3aa: CASSLDRGGGQPQHF
d_gene: TRBD1; j_gene: TRBJ1-2; len: 15; v_gene: TRBV18; abundance: NA; CDR3nt: TGTGCCAGCTCACCAGCAGGGGGCGCTGACTATGGCTACACCTTC; CDR3aa: CASSPAGGADYGYTF
d_gene: TRBD1; j_gene: TRBJ2-1; len: 14; v_gene: TRBV6-5; abundance: NA; CDR3nt: TGTGCCAGCAGCCGGGACAGGCTTTACAATGAGCAGTTCTTC; CDR3aa: CASSRDRLYNEQFF
d_gene: TRBD1; j_gene: TRBJ2-7; len: 14; v_gene: TRBV7-9; abundance: NA; CDR3nt: TGTGCCAGCAGCTTCACAGGGGCGAAAGTCGAGCAGTACTTC; CDR3aa: CASSFTGAKVEQYF
d_gene: TRBD1; j_gene: TRBJ2-1; len: 15; v_gene: TRBV29-1; abundance: NA; CDR3nt: TGCAGCGTTGAAGACCACAGGGGGCCTTACAATGAGCAGTTCTTC; CDR3aa: CSVEDHRGPYNEQFF
d_gene: NA; j_gene: TRBJ2-3; len: 16; v_gene: TRBV15; abundance: NA; CDR3nt: TGTGCCACCAGCGGGGGTTACGGGAGAAGGGCAGATACGCAGTATTTT; CDR3aa: CATSGGYGRRADTQYF
d_gene: NA; j_gene: TRBJ2-3; len: 13; v_gene: TRBV19; abundance: once; CDR3nt: TGTGCCAGTAGTTCCGGGACTGGAGATACGCAGTATTTT; CDR3aa: CASSSGTGDTQYF
d_gene: TRBD1; j_gene: TRBJ1-4; len: 14; v_gene: TRBV5-1; abundance: NA; CDR3nt: TGCGCCAGCAGCCAGACAGGGGGCGGTGAAAAACTGTTTTTT; CDR3aa: CASSQTGGGEKLFF
d_gene: NA; j_gene: TRBJ1-1; len: 14; v_gene: TRBV2; abundance: NA; CDR3nt: TGTGCCAGCAGTTTTAGACAGCTGAACACTGAAGCTTTCTTT; CDR3aa: CASSFRQLNTEAFF
d_gene: NA; j_gene: TRBJ1-3; len: 13; v_gene: TRBV3-1/TRBV3-2; abundance: NA; CDR3nt: TGTGCCAGCAGCCAAAGGGGTGGCAACACCATATATTTT; CDR3aa: CASSQRGGNTIYF